Listed here are 5 T cell receptor beta chains from one sample, sequenced in a study of cytomegalovirus exposure and HLA in healthy donors. In the PCR, 60 Vbeta and 13 Jbeta primers were used. This table comes from immunoSEQ multiplex PCR, and its TCRdb copy is limited to in-frame clones, with some not included. The repertoire has around 130,000 clones, approximately 80% of them found once; the top ten carry 0.94%. Specimen: PBMCs. These TCRs come from a woman aged 60-70 years in good health and CMV-seronegative.

CDR3 coding DNA: TGTGCCAGCAGCCCCTACCGGAACACCGGGGAGCTGTTTTTT. This sequence encodes CASSPYRNTGELFF. The V and J genes are TRBV7-2 and TRBJ2-2; no clear D gene. V was trimmed by 5 bases and J by 1 base, leaving 8 bases between them. Germline V gives CDR1 SGHTA, CDR2 FQGNSA. The CDR3 has 14 amino acids.

The chain recombines TRBV28 with TRBJ1-1; D call uncertain. This CDR3 is 12 amino acids long. V lost 4 bases, J lost 8 bases, and 11 bases lay in between. The germline V gene encodes CDR1 MDHEN and CDR2 SYDVKM. The CDR3 region is CASSSRPVEAFF. CDR3 in DNA: TGTGCCAGCAGTTCGCGCCCGGTGGAAGCTTTCTTT.

The chain has TRBV19 and TRBJ2-7, with 9 bases matching TRBD1. The CDR3 is 14 residues long. Germline V gene data show CDR1 as LNHDA and CDR2 as SQIVND (reference sequence). The J segment lost 4 bases and the V segment lost 5 bases, leaving 6 bases of the junction unmatched. CDR3 sequence: CASSHRGPRYEQYF. CDR3 DNA: TGTGCCAGTAGTCACAGGGGGCCTAGGTACGAGCAGTACTTC.

The rearrangement uses TRBV6-1 and TRBJ1-6; D might be TRBD1 (5 bases). Looked up from germline, CDR1 is MNHNS and CDR2 is SASEGT. This CDR3 is built from 15 residues. V was pared by 6 bases and J by 7 bases, with 16 bases between. CDR3 loop: CASRLFGGDNSPLHF. The DNA of the CDR3 is TGTGCCAGCAGACTGTTCGGGGGGGACAATTCACCCCTCCACTTT.

In DNA form, the CDR3 reads TGCAGCGTTCGGACACAGGGGCCTGGGGCCAACGTCCTGACTTTC. Residues: CSVRTQGPGANVLTF. The chain recombines TRBV29-1 with TRBJ2-6; 7 nucleotides line up with TRBD1. V was clipped by 5 bases and J by 2 bases; unmatched bases: 6. This CDR3 is built from 15 residues. Germline CDR1 is SQVTM and CDR2 is ANQGSEA.